One and the same sample provided the 14 T cell receptor beta chains below, sequenced in a study of OX40 agonist ivuxolimab in advanced cancers. The method behind the library was the immunoSEQ multiplex PCR assay. The source is immuneACCESS, and TCRdb retained only in-frame sequences with V and J called. Part of the clones is not carried over; for the studies checked, unresolved V genes explain less than half of this, and the remainder is unexplained. The sample table lists 55,000 to 75,000 clones, 80% of them with a count of one. Under 9.5% of the sample is held by the ten biggest clonotypes. The input for sequencing was CD4+ or CD8+ T cells sorted from blood, taken in a trial of the OX40 agonist ivuxolimab. These receptors were collected from an adult with an advanced solid tumor such as melanoma, head and neck, liver or kidney cancer.

The chain is built from TRBV2 and TRBJ2-3; no firm D call. CDR3 length equals 13 residues. The germline CDR1 and CDR2 sequences are SNHLY and FYNNEI. V lost 4 bases to trimming and J lost 1 base, with 6 bases between them. The CDR3 reads CASSVTGTDTQYF. CDR3 sequence (DNA): TGTGCCAGCAGTGTGACGGGCACAGATACGCAGTATTTT. Based on the CDR3 plus reference TRBV2 and TRBJ2-3, the full variable domain is EPEVTQTPSHQVTQMGQEVILRCVPISNHLYFYWYRQILGQKVEFLVSFYNNEISEKSEIFDDQFSVERPDGSNFTLKIRSTKLEDSAMYFCASSVTGTDTQYFGPGTRLTVL.

V and J are TRBV7-9 and TRBJ2-5; 9 bases line up with TRBD2. Germline V gene sequence: CDR1 SEHNR, CDR2 FQNEAQ (reference sequence). The CDR3 is made up of 17 amino acids. With V trimmed by 5 bases and J by 11 bases, 21 bases remained unmatched. CDR3 residues: CASSQAGDSGGVWEQYF. The CDR3 DNA is TGTGCCAGCAGCCAAGCTGGGGATAGCGGGGGAGTTTGGGAGCAGTACTTC.

The chain employs TRBV6-6 and TRBJ2-3; D remains unclear. V lost 0 bases and J lost 2, with 6 bases in between. Germline V gene data show CDR1 as MNHNY and CDR2 as SVGAGI (reference sequence). CDR3 length: 14 residues. CDR3 sequence: CASSYSAATDTQYF. The CDR3, as DNA: TGTGCCAGCAGTTACTCCGCGGCCACAGATACGCAGTATTTT.

In the case of this clone: Other DNA sequences from this sample encode an identical CDR3 as well. J is TRBJ1-1 and V is TRBV5-1, with TRBD1 as a possible D gene (5 bases). Per the germline V gene, CDR1 is SGHRS and CDR2 is YFSETQ. The CDR3 is made up of 13 amino acids. Trimming pared 2 bases from V and 1 base from J, leaving 6 bases between. The CDR3 is CASSFGGNTEAFF. The CDR3 nucleotides are TGCGCCAGCAGCTTCGGGGGGAACACTGAAGCTTTCTTT.

The J gene is TRBJ1-2, the V gene TRBV5-1, with D possibly matching TRBD1 (5 bases). The CDR3 is made up of 14 amino acids. Germline CDR1 reads SGHRS; CDR2 reads YFSETQ. V lost 1 base and J 3 bases, leaving 10 bases between the germline ends. This CDR3 reads CASSLPTTDYGYTF. DNA for the CDR3: TGCGCCAGCAGCTTGCCCACGACAGACTATGGCTACACCTTC.

The chain employs TRBV5-8 and TRBJ1-5; D gene unclear. V dropped 2 bases and J dropped 9 bases, with 12 bases sitting between them. From germline, CDR1 is SGHTS and CDR2 YDEGEE. The CDR3 length is 13 residues. CDR3 sequence reads: CASSFSPDRPQHF. CDR3 DNA: TGTGCCAGCAGCTTTTCTCCGGACCGGCCCCAGCATTTT.

The chain is built from TRBV11-2 and TRBJ2-1, with 11 positions matching TRBD2. The CDR3 consists of 18 residues. Germline CDR1 and CDR2: SGHAT and FQNNGV. With V trimmed by 1 base and J by 3 bases, 8 bases remained unmatched. CDR3 bases: TGTGCCAGCAGCTTAGTCCTAGCGGGAGGAGGGCTCTACAATGAGCAGTTCTTC. Translated: CASSLVLAGGGLYNEQFF. The variable domain in full, with the rest retrieved from reference TRBV11-2 and TRBJ2-1, is EAGVAQSPRYKIIEKRQSVAFWCNPISGHATLYWYQQILGQGPKLLIQFQNNGVVDDSQLPKDRFSAERLKGVDSTLKIQPAKLEDSAVYLCASSLVLAGGGLYNEQFFGPGTRLTVL.

The CDR3 here is CAISESVLAGAYEQYV. CDR3 coding DNA: TGTGCCATCAGTGAGTCCGTACTAGCGGGGGCTTACGAGCAGTACGTC. The rearrangement links TRBV10-3 to TRBJ2-7, with 11 bases aligning to TRBD2. CDR3 length: 16 residues. Per the germline V gene, CDR1 is ENHRY and CDR2 is SYGVKD. Trimming cost V 0 bases and J 4 bases; bases outside gene matches: 5.

The rearrangement joins TRBV5-6 to TRBJ2-1; TRBD1 might be the D (5 bases). Germline lookup yields CDR1 SGHDT and CDR2 YYEEEE. The CDR3 has 12 amino acids. Between the trimmed V and J ends, which lost 5 bases and 3 bases, there was a span of 6 bases. In DNA, the CDR3 is TGTGCCAGCAGTGACAGCTACAATGAGCAGTTCTTC. It specifies CASSDSYNEQFF.

V usage is TRBV19 and J usage is TRBJ2-1; 12 bases fit TRBD2. The germline gives CDR1 LNHDA, CDR2 SQIVND (reference sequence). CDR3 size: 18 residues. V was pared by 3 bases and J by 1 base, with 7 bases of the junction left unmatched. DNA for the CDR3: TGTGCCAGTAGTATTCTAGCGGGAGGGGTGGGGTCCTACAATGAGCAGTTCTTC. Protein: CASSILAGGVGSYNEQFF. The full variable domain, completed using reference TRBV19 and TRBJ2-1, is DGGITQSPKYLFRKEGQNVTLSCEQNLNHDAMYWYRQDPGQGLRLIYYSQIVNDFQKGDIAEGYSVSREKKESFPLTVTSAQKNPTAFYLCASSILAGGVGSYNEQFFGPGTRLTVL.

The J gene is TRBJ2-5, the V gene TRBV28; TRBD1 aligns across 7 bases. The CDR3 contains 15 residues. Germline V gene sequence: CDR1 MDHEN, CDR2 SYDVKM. Unmatched junction bases numbered 6, after V lost 5 bases and J lost 0 bases. The CDR3 is CASSGTEIHQETQYF. The CDR3 bases are TGTGCCAGCAGTGGGACAGAAATACACCAAGAGACCCAGTACTTC.

V usage is TRBV27 and J usage is TRBJ2-1; D is unclear. Per the germline V gene, CDR1 is MNHEY and CDR2 is SMNVEV (reference sequence). V dropped 1 base and J dropped 9 bases, with 4 bases sitting between them. There are 11 residues in the CDR3. CDR3 coding DNA: TGTGCCAGCAGTTTATGGGGTGAGCAGTTCTTC. Amino acids: CASSLWGEQFF.

The rearrangement joins TRBV2 to TRBJ1-1; no definite D call. The length of the CDR3 is 11 residues. In germline, CDR1 is SNHLY, CDR2 FYNNEI. The V end lost 6 bases, the J end lost 3 bases, and 5 bases lay between the germline ends. The CDR3, as DNA: TGTGCCAGCAGCCCATACACTGAAGCTTTCTTT. Protein sequence: CASSPYTEAFF. The full variable domain, its missing parts supplied by reference TRBV2 and TRBJ1-1, is EPEVTQTPSHQVTQMGQEVILRCVPISNHLYFYWYRQILGQKVEFLVSFYNNEISEKSEIFDDQFSVERPDGSNFTLKIRSTKLEDSAMYFCASSPYTEAFFGQGTRLTVV.

The V call is TRBV5-4, the J call TRBJ2-5; maybe TRBD2 (6 bases). The CDR3 runs 13 residues. Germline lookup yields CDR1 SGHNT and CDR2 YYREEE (reference sequence). The CDR3, as DNA: TGTGGATGGGGGGTCCAGCAACAAGAGACCCAGTACTTC. This gives the protein CGWGVQQQETQYF.